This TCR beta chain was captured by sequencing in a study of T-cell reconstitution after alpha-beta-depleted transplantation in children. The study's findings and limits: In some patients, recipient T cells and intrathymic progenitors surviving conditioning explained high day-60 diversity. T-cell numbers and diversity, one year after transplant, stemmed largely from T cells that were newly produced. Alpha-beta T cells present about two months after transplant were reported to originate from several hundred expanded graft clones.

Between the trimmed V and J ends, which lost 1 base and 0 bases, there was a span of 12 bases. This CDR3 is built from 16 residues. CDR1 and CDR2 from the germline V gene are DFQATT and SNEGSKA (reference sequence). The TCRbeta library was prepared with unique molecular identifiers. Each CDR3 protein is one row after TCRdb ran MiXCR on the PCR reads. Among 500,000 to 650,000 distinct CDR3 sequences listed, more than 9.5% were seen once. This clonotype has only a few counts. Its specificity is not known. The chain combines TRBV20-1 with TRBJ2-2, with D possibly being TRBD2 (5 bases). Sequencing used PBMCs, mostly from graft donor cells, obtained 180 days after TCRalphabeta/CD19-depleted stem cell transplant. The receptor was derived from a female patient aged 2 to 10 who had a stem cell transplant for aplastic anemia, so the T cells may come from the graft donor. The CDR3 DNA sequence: TGCAGTGCTAGAGTGGCTAGCAGAACGAACACCGGGGAGCTGTTTTTT. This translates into CSARVASRTNTGELFF.